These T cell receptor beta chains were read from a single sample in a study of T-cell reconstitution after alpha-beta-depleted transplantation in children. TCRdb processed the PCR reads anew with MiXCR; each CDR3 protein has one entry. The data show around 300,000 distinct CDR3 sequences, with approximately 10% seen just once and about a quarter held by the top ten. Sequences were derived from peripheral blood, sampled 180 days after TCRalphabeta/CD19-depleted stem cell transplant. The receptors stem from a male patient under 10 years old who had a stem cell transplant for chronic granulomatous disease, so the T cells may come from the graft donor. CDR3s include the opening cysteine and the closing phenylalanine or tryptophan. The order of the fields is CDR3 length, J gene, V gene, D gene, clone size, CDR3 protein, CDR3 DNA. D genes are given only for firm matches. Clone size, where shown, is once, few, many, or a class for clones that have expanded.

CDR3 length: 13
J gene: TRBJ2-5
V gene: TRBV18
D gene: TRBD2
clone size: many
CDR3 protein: CASLAGELQTQYF
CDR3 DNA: TGTGCCAGCCTAGCGGGGGAACTTCAGACCCAGTACTTC

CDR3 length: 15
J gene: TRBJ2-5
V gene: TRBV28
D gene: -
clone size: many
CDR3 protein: CASSLARAGQETQYF
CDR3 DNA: TGTGCCAGCAGTTTAGCTCGGGCGGGACAAGAGACCCAGTACTTC

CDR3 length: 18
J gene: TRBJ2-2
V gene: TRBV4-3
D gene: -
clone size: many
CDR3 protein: CASSRGVARPRDTGELFF
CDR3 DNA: TGCGCCAGCAGCCGAGGAGTCGCACGGCCCCGAGACACCGGGGAGCTGTTTTTT

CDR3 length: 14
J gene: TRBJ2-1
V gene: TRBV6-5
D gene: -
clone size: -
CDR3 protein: CASSYGSSYNEQFF
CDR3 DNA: TGTGCCAGCAGTTACGGGAGCTCCTACAATGAGCAGTTCTTC

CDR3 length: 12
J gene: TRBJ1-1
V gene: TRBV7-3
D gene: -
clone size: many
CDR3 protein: CASTPGATEAFF
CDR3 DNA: TGTGCCAGCACCCCCGGGGCCACTGAAGCTTTCTTT

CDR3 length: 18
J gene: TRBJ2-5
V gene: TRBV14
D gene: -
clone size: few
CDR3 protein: CASITSPTSKDLGETQYF
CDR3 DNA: TGTGCCAGCATCACAAGCCCAACTAGCAAGGATTTAGGGGAGACCCAGTACTTC

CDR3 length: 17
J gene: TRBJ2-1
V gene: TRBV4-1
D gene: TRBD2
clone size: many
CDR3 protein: CASSQDRLGREHNEQFF
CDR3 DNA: TGCGCCAGCAGCCAAGACCGTCTGGGGCGGGAGCACAATGAGCAGTTCTTC

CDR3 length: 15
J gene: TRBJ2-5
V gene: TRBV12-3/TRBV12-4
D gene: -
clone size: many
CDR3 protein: CASSLLGYGEETQYF
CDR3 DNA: TGTGCCAGCAGTTTACTTGGGTATGGGGAAGAGACCCAGTACTTC

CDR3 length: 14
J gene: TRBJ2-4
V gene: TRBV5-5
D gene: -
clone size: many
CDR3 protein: CASSLAVIVNIQYF
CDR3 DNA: TGTGCCAGCAGCTTGGCGGTCATCGTCAACATTCAGTACTTC

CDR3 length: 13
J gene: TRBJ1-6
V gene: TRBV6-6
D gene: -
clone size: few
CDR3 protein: CASSWAGDSPLHF
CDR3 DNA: TGTGCCAGCAGTTGGGCAGGGGATTCACCCCTCCACTTT

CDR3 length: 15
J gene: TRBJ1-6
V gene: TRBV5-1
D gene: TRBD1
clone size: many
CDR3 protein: CASSSNPGQGTPLHF
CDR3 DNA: TGCGCCAGCAGCTCCAATCCGGGACAGGGGACACCCCTCCACTTT

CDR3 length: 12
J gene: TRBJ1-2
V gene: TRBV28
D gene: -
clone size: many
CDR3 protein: CASREGRDGYTF
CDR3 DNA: TGTGCCAGCAGAGAGGGTAGAGATGGCTACACCTTC

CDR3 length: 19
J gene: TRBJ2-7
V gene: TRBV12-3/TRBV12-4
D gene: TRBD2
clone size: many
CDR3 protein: CASSLGPGLAGETAYEQYF
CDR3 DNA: TGTGCCAGCAGTTTAGGCCCGGGACTAGCGGGAGAAACAGCCTACGAGCAGTACTTC

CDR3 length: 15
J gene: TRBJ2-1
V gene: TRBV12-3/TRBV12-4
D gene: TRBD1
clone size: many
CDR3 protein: CASRTGTGVYNEQFF
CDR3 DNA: TGTGCCAGCAGGACAGGGACAGGGGTCTACAATGAGCAGTTCTTC

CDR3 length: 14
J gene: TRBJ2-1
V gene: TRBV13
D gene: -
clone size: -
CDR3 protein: CVSSSSGFYNEQFF
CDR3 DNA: TGTGTCAGCAGCTCCAGCGGGTTCTACAATGAGCAGTTCTTC

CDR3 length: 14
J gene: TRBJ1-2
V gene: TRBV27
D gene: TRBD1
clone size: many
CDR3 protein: CASSPDRPPYGYTF
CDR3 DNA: TGTGCCAGCAGTCCGGACAGGCCCCCTTATGGCTACACCTTC

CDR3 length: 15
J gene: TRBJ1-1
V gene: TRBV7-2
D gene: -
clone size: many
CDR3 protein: CASSLVPGLNTEAFF
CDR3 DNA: TGTGCCAGCAGCTTAGTTCCGGGGTTGAACACTGAAGCTTTCTTT

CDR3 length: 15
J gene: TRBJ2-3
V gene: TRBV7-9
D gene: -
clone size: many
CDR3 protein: CASSSTDSFSDTQYF
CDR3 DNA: TGTGCCAGCAGCTCGACGGACAGTTTTTCAGATACGCAGTATTTT

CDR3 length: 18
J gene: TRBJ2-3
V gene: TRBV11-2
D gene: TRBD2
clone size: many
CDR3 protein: CASSARRTSGRETDTQYF
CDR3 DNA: TGTGCCAGCAGCGCACGTCGGACTAGCGGGAGGGAAACAGATACGCAGTATTTT

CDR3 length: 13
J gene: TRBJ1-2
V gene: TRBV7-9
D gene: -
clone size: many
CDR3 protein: CASSFRVNYGYTF
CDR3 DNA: TGTGCCAGCAGCTTTAGAGTAAACTATGGCTACACCTTC

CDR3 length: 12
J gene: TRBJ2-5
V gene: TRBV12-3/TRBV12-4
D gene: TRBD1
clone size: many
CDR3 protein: CASRDSKETQYF
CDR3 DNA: TGTGCCAGCCGGGACAGTAAAGAGACCCAGTACTTC

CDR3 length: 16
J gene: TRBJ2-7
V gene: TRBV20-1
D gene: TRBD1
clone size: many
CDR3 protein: CSALTGGSRTNDEQYF
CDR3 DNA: TGCAGTGCCCTCACAGGGGGCTCTCGAACGAACGACGAGCAGTACTTC

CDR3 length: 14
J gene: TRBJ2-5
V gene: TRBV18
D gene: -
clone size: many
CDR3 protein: CASSMVRTQETQYF
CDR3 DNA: TGTGCCAGCTCAATGGTGAGAACCCAAGAGACCCAGTACTTC

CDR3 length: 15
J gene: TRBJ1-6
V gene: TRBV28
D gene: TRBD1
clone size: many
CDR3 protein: CASTERDRVGSPLHF
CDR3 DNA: TGTGCCAGCACCGAACGGGACAGGGTCGGATCACCCCTCCACTTT

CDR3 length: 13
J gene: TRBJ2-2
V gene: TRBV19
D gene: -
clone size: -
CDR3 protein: CASRLGGNRELFF
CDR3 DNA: TGTGCCAGTAGATTAGGGGGGAATCGGGAGCTGTTTTTT

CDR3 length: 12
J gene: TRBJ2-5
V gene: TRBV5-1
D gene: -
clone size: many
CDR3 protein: CASSLAGPDYYF
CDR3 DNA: TGCGCCAGCAGCTTGGCCGGGCCAGATTATTACTTC

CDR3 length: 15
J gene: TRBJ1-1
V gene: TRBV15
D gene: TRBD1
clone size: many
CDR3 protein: CATSRVGRGRTEAFF
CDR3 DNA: TGTGCCACCAGCAGAGTGGGCAGGGGGAGGACTGAAGCTTTCTTT

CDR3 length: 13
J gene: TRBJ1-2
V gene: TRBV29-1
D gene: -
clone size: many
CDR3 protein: CSVKTGSNYGYTF
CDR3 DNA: TGCAGCGTTAAGACTGGATCTAACTATGGCTACACCTTC

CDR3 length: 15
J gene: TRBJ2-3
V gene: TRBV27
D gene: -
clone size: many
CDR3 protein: CASSRRDNSHDTQYF
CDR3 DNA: TGTGCCAGCAGTCGCCGGGACAACTCACATGATACGCAGTATTTT

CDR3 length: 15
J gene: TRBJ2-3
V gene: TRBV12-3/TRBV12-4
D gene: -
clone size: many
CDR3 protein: CASSLSSRGTDTQYF
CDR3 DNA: TGTGCCAGCAGTTTGTCTAGCAGGGGCACAGATACGCAGTATTTT

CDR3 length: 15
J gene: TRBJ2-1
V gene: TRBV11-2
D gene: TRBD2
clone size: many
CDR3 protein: CASSLGTSGHNEQFF
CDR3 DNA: TGTGCCAGCAGCTTAGGGACTAGCGGTCACAATGAGCAGTTCTTC

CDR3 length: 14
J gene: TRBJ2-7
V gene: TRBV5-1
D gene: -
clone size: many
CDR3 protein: CASSLPGYSYEQYF
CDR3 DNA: TGCGCCAGCAGCTTACCAGGGTACTCCTACGAGCAGTACTTC

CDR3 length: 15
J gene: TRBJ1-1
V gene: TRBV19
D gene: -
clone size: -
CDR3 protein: CASSIVGVWDTEAFF
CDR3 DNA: TGTGCCAGTAGTATAGTAGGGGTTTGGGACACTGAAGCTTTCTTT

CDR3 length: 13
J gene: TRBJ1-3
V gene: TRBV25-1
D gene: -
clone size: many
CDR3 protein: CASSDRPGNTIYF
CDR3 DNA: TGTGCCAGCAGTGACCGTCCTGGAAACACCATATATTTT

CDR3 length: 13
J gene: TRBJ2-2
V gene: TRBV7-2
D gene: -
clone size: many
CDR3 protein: CASSAYEAGELFF
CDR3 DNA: TGTGCCAGCAGCGCCTATGAGGCCGGGGAGCTGTTTTTT

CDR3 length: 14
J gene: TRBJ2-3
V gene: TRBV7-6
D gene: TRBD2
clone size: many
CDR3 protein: CASSKSGGGDTQYF
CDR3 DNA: TGTGCCAGCAGCAAATCGGGGGGTGGCGATACGCAGTATTTT

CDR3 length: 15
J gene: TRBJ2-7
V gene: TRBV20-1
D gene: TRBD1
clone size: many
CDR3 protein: CSARATDRGSYEQYF
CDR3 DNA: TGCAGTGCTAGAGCAACAGACAGGGGATCCTACGAGCAGTACTTC

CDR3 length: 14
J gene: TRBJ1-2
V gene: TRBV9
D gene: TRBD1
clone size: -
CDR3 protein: CASSVGTGSSGYTF
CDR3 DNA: TGTGCCAGCAGCGTCGGGACAGGATCTAGTGGCTACACCTTC

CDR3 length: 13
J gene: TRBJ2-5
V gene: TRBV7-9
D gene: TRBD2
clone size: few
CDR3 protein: CASSLRGNKTQYF
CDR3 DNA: TGTGCCAGCAGCCTGCGGGGGAACAAGACCCAGTACTTC

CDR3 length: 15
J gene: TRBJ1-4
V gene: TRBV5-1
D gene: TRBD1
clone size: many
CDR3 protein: CASSGTGVANEKLFF
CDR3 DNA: TGCGCCAGCAGCGGGACAGGGGTGGCTAATGAAAAACTGTTTTTT

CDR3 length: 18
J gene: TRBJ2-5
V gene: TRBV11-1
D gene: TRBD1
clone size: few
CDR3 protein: CASSLSAGGVSGQETQYF
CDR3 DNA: TGTGCCAGCAGCTTATCCGCAGGGGGCGTCTCCGGCCAAGAGACCCAGTACTTC

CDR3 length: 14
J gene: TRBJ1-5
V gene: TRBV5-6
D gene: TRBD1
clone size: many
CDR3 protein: CASSTYRGYQPQHF
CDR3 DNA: TGTGCCAGCAGCACTTACAGGGGCTATCAGCCCCAGCATTTT

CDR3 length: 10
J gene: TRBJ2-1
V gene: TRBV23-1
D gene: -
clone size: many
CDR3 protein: CASRSCEQFF
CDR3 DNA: TGCGCCAGCAGATCCTGTGAGCAGTTCTTC

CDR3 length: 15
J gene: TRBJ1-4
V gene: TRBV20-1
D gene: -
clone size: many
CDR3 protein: CSAREHLATNEKLFF
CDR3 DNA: TGCAGTGCTAGAGAACACCTCGCAACTAATGAAAAACTGTTTTTT

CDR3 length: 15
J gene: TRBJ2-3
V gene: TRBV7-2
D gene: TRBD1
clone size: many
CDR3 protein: CASSLGQGVADTQYF
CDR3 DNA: TGTGCCAGCAGCTTGGGACAGGGGGTCGCAGATACGCAGTATTTT

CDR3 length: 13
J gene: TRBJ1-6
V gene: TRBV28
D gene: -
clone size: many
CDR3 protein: CASSFSGWSPLHF
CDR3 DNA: TGTGCCAGCAGTTTTTCAGGGTGGTCACCCCTCCACTTT

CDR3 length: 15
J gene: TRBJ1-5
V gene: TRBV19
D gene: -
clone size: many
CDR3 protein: CASSEAEGSNQPQHF
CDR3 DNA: TGTGCCAGTAGCGAGGCAGAGGGTAGCAATCAGCCCCAGCATTTT